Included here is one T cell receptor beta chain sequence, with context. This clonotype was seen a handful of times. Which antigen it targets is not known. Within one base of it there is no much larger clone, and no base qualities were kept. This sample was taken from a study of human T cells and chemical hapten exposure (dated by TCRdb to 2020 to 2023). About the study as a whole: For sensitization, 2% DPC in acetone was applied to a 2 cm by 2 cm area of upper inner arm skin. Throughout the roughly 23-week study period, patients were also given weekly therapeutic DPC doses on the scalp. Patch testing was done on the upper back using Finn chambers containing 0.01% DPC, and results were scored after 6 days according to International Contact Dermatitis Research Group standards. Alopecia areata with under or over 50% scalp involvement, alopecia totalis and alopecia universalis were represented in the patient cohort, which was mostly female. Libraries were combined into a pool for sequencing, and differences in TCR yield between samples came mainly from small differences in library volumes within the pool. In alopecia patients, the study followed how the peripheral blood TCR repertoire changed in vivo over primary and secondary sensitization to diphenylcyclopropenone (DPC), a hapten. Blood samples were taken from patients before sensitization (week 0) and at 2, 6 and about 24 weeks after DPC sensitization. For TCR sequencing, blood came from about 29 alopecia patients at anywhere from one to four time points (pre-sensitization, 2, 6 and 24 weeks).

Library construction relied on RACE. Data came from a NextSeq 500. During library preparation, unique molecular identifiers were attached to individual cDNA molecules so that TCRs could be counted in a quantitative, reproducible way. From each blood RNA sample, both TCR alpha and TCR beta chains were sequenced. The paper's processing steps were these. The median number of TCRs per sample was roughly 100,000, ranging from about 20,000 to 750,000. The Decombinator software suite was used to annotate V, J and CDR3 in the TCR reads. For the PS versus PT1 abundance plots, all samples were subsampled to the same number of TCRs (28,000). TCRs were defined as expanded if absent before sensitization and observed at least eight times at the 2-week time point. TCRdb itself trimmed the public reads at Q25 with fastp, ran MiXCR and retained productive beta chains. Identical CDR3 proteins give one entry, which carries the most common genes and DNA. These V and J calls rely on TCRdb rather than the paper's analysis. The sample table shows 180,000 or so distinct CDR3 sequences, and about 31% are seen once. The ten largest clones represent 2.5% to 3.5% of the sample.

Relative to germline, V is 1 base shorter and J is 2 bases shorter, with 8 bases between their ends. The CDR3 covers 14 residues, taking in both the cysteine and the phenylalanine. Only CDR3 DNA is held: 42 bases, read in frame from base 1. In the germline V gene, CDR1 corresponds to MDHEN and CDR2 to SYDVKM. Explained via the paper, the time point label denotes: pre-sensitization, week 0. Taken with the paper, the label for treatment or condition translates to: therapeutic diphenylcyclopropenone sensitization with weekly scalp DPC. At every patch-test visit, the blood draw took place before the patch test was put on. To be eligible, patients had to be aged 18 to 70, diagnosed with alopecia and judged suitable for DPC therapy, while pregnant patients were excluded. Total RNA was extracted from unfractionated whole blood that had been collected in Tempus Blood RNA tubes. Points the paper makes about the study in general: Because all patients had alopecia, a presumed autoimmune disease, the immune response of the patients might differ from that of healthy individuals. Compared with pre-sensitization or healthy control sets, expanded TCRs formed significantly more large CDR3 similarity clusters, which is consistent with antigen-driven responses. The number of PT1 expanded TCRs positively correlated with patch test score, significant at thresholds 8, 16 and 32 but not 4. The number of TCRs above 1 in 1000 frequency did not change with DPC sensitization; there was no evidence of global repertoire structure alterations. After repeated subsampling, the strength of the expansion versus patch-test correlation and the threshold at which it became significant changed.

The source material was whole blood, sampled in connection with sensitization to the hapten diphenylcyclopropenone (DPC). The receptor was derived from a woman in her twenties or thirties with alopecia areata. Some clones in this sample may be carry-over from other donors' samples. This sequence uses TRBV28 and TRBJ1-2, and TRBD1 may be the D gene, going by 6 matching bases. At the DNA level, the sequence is TGTGCCAGCAGTTTATTACAGGGCAACTATGGCTACACCTTC. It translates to CASSLLQGNYGYTF.